Presented here are 2 T cell receptor beta chains from one specimen sequenced in a study of blood T cell repertoires in COVID-19. The protocol was immunoSEQ multiplex PCR, while the TCRdb copy is restricted to in-frame clones and leaves out a portion. The sample holds 210,000 or so clones, 80% to 90% seen once. Specimen: peripheral blood. These TCRs come from a man aged 45-60 years with acute or convalescent COVID-19.

This chain links TRBV6-2 or TRBV6-3 with TRBJ1-1; maybe TRBD1 (5 bases). The V and J ends lost 4 bases and 6 bases respectively, with 12 bases between them. The CDR3 is made up of 13 amino acids. Germline V lookup: CDR1 MNHEY, CDR2 SVGEGT. Here the CDR3 reads CASSSIVGAEAFF. The CDR3 nucleotides are TGTGCCAGCAGTTCGATTGTAGGGGCTGAAGCTTTCTTT.

CDR3 in amino acids: CASSPGQGVVGYTF. Here the CDR3 DNA reads TGTGCCAGCAGCCCGGGACAGGGGGTAGTCGGCTACACCTTC. V gene TRBV3-1 (or the pseudogene TRBV3-2) combines with J gene TRBJ1-2; TRBD1 matches at 11 bases. The V and J ends lost 4 bases and 8 bases, in that order; junction bases with no gene match: 6. CDR1 LGHDT and CDR2 YNNKEL come from the germline V gene (reference sequence). The CDR3 loop spans 14 amino acids.